This T cell receptor beta chain was recovered during a study of spatial heterogeneity in lung cancer. The time point denotes: sample taken at primary tumor resection. Unsorted whole RNA of tumor, nontumor lung or frozen PBMC was sequenced. Per germline, CDR1 SGHTA and CDR2 FQGNSA. The CDR3 totals 18 residues. V lost 6 bases and J lost 4; bases outside the gene matches: 13. Each CDR3 protein is one row after TCRdb ran MiXCR on the 5' RACE reads. The sample yields about 22,000 distinct CDR3 sequences, under 6% seen once. This clonotype occurred many times. This chain joins TRBV7-2 and TRBJ2-3; TRBD2 agrees at 13 bases. The sequencing used PBMCs, collected at surgery. This sequence originates from a male donor with early-stage non-small cell lung cancer. The CDR3 DNA reads as TGTGCCAGCAGTACCGGGACTAGCGGGACAAAAAGCGCAGATACGCAGTATTTT. Amino acids: CASSTGTSGTKSADTQYF.